This T cell receptor (beta chain) appears in the sequencing data of a study of beta chain features in type 1 diabetes. In the study overall: Over all samples combined, over 85 million sorted cells were examined.

Expressed TCRB transcripts were sequenced because the entire RNA isolate underwent reverse transcription. Generated by immunoSEQ multiplex PCR, the TCRdb table keeps only in-frame clones and is missing some. The sample holds hundreds of thousands of clones, around 15% seen once. CDR1 and CDR2 (germline): KGHSH, LQKENI. Trimming left V 6 bases short and J 0 bases short, with 9 bases between. CDR3 length: 15 residues. General study findings and limits: A greater similarity of naive, central memory and Treg TCRB repertoires was seen among patients than among healthy donors. Type 1 diabetes patients had TCRB CDR3s that were shorter (moderately but significantly so) in all four CD4+ subsets.

In this sample, this clone turned up a few times. The antigen is undetermined. Donors contributed one heparinised blood draw apiece, averaging roughly 0.12 L. This sequence joins TRBV18 and TRBJ2-6; no reliable D call. The sequence was collected from a man younger than 35 with type 1 diabetes. Sequences were obtained from naive CD4+ T cells from blood. In DNA, the CDR3 is TGTGCCAGCTCGCTAACCTCCTCTGGGGCCAACGTCCTGACTTTC. Amino acid sequence: CASSLTSSGANVLTF.